These 13 T cell receptor beta chains share one sample of origin, sequenced in a study of cytomegalovirus exposure and HLA in healthy donors. Use of 60 Vbeta and 13 Jbeta primers characterized the PCR. Assay: immunoSEQ multiplex PCR; the TCRdb copy retains only in-frame clones and omits some. The sample yields some 140,000 clones, 70% to 80% seen once. Source material: PBMCs. The receptor source for this set is a man aged 25-45 years in good health and CMV-seronegative.

J is TRBJ1-1 and V is TRBV6-5; tentative D call: TRBD1 (6 bases). The V and J ends lost 5 bases and 0 bases respectively, with 10 bases between them. This CDR3 has 14 residues. Germline V gives CDR1 MNHEY, CDR2 SVGAGI. The CDR3 protein is CASSQDRMNTEAFF. The DNA of the CDR3 is TGTGCCAGCAGTCAAGACAGGATGAACACTGAAGCTTTCTTT.

The rearrangement links TRBV28 to TRBJ1-4; D is perhaps TRBD1 (6 bases). In germline, CDR1 is MDHEN, CDR2 SYDVKM. Trimming left V 4 bases short and J 0 bases short, with 21 bases between. The CDR3 is 19 residues long. CDR3 loop: CASSSNPTGTFTTNEKLFF. For the CDR3, the DNA is TGTGCCAGCAGTTCCAACCCAACGGGGACATTTACAACTAATGAAAAACTGTTTTTT.

This chain links TRBV19 with TRBJ1-2, with TRBD1 identical over 7 bases. With V trimmed by 1 base and J by 2 bases, 1 base remained unmatched. Germline lookup yields CDR1 LNHDA and CDR2 SQIVND (reference sequence). The CDR3 contains 14 residues. The CDR3 region is CASSIGGQNYGYTF. As DNA, the CDR3 is TGTGCCAGTAGTATAGGGGGACAGAACTATGGCTACACCTTC.

V and J are TRBV4-3 and TRBJ1-3; no reliable D call. Germline V gene lookup returns CDR1 LGHNA and CDR2 YSLEER. V lost 0 bases and J lost 0, with 9 bases in between. CDR3 length: 16 amino acids. As DNA, the CDR3 is TGCGCCAGCAGCCAAGATTGGGCAGACTCTGGAAACACCATATATTTT. It is translated as CASSQDWADSGNTIYF.

The rearrangement joins TRBV30 to TRBJ2-3; 10 bases align to TRBD2. CDR1 and CDR2 (germline): GTSNPN, SVGIG (reference sequence). V shed 0 bases, J shed 3 bases, and the junction held 9 bases outside the gene matches. This CDR3 is 17 amino acids long. The CDR3 DNA is TGTGCCTGGAGTGTCGAAGGGCTAGCGGGGGTGACAGATACGCAGTATTTT. Translated, it gives CAWSVEGLAGVTDTQYF.

About this clone itself: This CDR3 is missing its conserved last phenylalanine or tryptophan, likely due to a read error. The chain couples TRBV10-3 to TRBJ1-5, with D possibly TRBD1 on 6 matching bases. Germline V gene data show CDR1 as ENHRY and CDR2 as SYGVKD. The CDR3 runs 14 residues. V was trimmed by 2 bases and J by 7 bases, leaving 12 bases between them. The CDR3 coding sequence is TGTGCCATCAGTGAGGAGTCCAGGGGACAGCCCCAGCATGTT. Translating gives CAISEESRGQPQHV.

J is TRBJ1-1 and V is TRBV10-3; D gene uncertain. Germline CDR1 and CDR2: ENHRY and SYGVKD. The CDR3 is made up of 13 amino acids. The V and J ends lost 6 bases and 4 bases respectively, with 12 bases between them. The CDR3: CAISVEGGTEAFF. In DNA, the CDR3 is TGTGCCATCAGCGTCGAGGGAGGCACTGAAGCTTTCTTT.

In DNA, the CDR3 is TGTGCCAGCAGCCCCCGATCAGCGGCCACCTACGAGCAGTACTTC. Its translation: CASSPRSAATYEQYF. The V gene is TRBV7-8, the J gene TRBJ2-7; a possible D gene is TRBD2 (5 bases). CDR1 and CDR2 from the germline V gene are SGHVS and FQNEAQ. V gave up 5 bases and J gave up 2 bases, with 16 bases separating them. There are 15 residues in the CDR3.

This clone was detected a few times. V gene TRBV28 combines with J gene TRBJ2-1, with a tentative D call TRBD2 (5 bases). The V gene lost 6 bases and the J gene lost 0 bases, with 15 bases spanning the gap. The length of the CDR3 is 16 residues. CDR1 is MDHEN, CDR2 SYDVKM, per germline. CDR3 amino acids: CASSLIASSSYNEQFF. The DNA for the CDR3 is TGTGCCAGCAGCCTAATAGCGTCGAGCTCCTACAATGAGCAGTTCTTC.

This chain joins TRBV7-2 and TRBJ2-5; 11 nucleotides line up with TRBD2. Germline V CDR1 and CDR2: SGHTA, FQGNSA. The length of the CDR3 is 16 residues. The V segment lost 5 bases and the J segment 5 bases; nucleotides outside the gene matches: 10. For the CDR3, the DNA is TGTGCCAGCAGCGGAACTACTAGCGGGAGAGATGAGACCCAGTACTTC. Its protein product is CASSGTTSGRDETQYF.

The chain carries TRBV6-5 and TRBJ2-7; 8 positions match TRBD1. Trimming cost V 0 bases and J 6 bases; bases outside gene matches: 10. Germline V gene data show CDR1 as MNHEY and CDR2 as SVGAGI. CDR3 length: 16 amino acids. CDR3 in DNA: TGTGCCAGCAGTTACTCGATGATGACAGGGGTTTCCGAGCAGTACTTC. It encodes CASSYSMMTGVSEQYF.

This chain links TRBV19 with TRBJ2-5, with TRBD1 identical over 7 bases. Germline values: CDR1 LNHDA, CDR2 SQIVND (reference sequence). The V gene end was trimmed by 6 bases and the J gene end by 5 bases; junction bases not matched to a gene: 6. The CDR3 has 13 amino acids. The CDR3 here is CASSDRVGETQYF. DNA for the CDR3: TGTGCCAGTAGCGACAGGGTCGGGGAGACCCAGTACTTC.

The chain employs TRBV6-6 and TRBJ1-5; 10 bases agree with TRBD1. The CDR3 contains 15 residues. Germline V gene sequence: CDR1 MNHNY, CDR2 SVGAGI (reference sequence). Losses at the gene ends were 6 bases for V and 4 bases for J; bases not matched to a gene: 6. CDR3 sequence: CASSQPGQGNQPQHF. CDR3 nucleotide sequence: TGTGCCAGCAGCCAACCGGGACAGGGGAATCAGCCCCAGCATTTT.